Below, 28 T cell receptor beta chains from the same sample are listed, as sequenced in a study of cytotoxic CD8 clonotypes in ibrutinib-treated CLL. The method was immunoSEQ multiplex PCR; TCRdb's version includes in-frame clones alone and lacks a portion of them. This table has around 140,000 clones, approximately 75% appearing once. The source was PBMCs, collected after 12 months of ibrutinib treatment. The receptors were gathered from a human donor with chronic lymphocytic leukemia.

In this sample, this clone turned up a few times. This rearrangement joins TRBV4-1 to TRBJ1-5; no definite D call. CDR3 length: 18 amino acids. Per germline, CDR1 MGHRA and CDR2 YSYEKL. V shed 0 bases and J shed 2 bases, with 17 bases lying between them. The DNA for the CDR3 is TGCGCCAGCAGCCAAGATAGTTTTCGGGGAAGAGGCAATCAGCCCCAGCATTTT. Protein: CASSQDSFRGRGNQPQHF.

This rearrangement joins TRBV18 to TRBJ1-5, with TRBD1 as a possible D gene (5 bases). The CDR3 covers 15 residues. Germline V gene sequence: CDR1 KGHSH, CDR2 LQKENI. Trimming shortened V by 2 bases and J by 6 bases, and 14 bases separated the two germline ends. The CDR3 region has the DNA TGTGCCAGCTCACCATCGGGGGGTCTGAGTCAGCCCCAGCATTTT. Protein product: CASSPSGGLSQPQHF. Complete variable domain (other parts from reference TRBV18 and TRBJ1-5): NAGVMQNPRHLVRRRGQEARLRCSPMKGHSHVYWYRQLPEEGLKFMVYLQKENIIDESGMPKERFSAEFPKEGPSILRIQQVVRGDSAAYFCASSPSGGLSQPQHFGDGTRLSIL.

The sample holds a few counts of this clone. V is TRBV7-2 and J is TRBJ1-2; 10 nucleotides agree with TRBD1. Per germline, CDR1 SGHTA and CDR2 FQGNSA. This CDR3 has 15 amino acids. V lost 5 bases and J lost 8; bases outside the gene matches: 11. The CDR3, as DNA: TGTGCCAGCAGCCCTCCGACAGGGGGCGGAAAGGGCTACACCTTC. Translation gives CASSPPTGGGKGYTF.

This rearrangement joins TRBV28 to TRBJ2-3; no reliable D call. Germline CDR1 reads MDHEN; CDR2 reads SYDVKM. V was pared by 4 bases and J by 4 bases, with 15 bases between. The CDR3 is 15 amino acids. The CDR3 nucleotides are TGTGCCAGCAGTTCCTCGGGCCACCCAGCAGATACGCAGTATTTT. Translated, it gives CASSSSGHPADTQYF. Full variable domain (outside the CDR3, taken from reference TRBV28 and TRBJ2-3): DVKVTQSSRYLVKRTGEKVFLECVQDMDHENMFWYRQDPGLGLRLIYFSYDVKMKEKGDIPEGYSVSREKKERFSLILESASTNQTSMYLCASSSSGHPADTQYFGPGTRLTVL.

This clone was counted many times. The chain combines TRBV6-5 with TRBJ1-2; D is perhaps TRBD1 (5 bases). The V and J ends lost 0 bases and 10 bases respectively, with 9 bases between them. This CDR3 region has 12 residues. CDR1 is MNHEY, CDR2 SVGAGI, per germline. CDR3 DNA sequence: TGTGCCAGCAGTTACTCAGCGGGGACCTACACCTTC. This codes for CASSYSAGTYTF.

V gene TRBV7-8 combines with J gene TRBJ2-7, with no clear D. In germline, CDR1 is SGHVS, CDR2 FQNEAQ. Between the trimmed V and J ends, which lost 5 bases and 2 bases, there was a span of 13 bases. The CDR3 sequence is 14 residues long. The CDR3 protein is CASSTYGLAYEQYF. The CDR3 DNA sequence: TGTGCCAGCAGCACCTACGGGCTAGCCTACGAGCAGTACTTC.

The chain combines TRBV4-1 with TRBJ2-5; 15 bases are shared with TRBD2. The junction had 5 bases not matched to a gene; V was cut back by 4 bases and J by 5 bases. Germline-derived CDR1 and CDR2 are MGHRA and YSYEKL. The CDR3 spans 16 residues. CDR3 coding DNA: TGCGCCAGCAGCCGAGGACTAGCGGGGGGGGTTGAGACCCAGTACTTC. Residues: CASSRGLAGGVETQYF.

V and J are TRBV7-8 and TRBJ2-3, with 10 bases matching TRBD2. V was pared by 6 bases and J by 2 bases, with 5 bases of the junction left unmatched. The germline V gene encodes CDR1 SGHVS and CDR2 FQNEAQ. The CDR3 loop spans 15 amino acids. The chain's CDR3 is CASRRTSGYTDTQYF. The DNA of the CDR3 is TGTGCCAGCAGACGGACTAGCGGATACACAGATACGCAGTATTTT.

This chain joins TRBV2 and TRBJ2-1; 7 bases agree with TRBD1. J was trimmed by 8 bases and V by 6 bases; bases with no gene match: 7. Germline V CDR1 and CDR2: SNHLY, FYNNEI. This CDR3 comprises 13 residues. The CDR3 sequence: CASRKQGYDEQFF. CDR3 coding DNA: TGTGCCAGCAGGAAACAGGGGTACGATGAGCAGTTCTTC.

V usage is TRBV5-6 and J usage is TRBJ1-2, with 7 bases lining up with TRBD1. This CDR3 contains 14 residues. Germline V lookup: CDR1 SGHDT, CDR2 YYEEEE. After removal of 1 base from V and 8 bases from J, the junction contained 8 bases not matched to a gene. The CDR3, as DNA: TGTGCCAGCAGCTTGTACACAGGGGAAGTAGGCTACACCTTC. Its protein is CASSLYTGEVGYTF.

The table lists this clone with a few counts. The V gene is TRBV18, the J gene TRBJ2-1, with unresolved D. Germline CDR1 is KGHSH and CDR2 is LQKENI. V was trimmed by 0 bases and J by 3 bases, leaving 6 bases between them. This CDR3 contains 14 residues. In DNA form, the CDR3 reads TGTGCCAGCTCACCACCCAGCAGCTACAATGAGCAGTTCTTC. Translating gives CASSPPSSYNEQFF.

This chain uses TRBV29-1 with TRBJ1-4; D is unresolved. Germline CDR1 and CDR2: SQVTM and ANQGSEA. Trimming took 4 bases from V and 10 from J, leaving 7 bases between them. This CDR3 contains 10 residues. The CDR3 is CSVVAGKLFF. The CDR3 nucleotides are TGCAGCGTTGTTGCTGGAAAACTGTTTTTT.

The CDR3 here is CASSPSLGGSSGNTIYF. Here the CDR3 DNA reads TGTGCCAGCAGCCCCTCACTGGGGGGGAGCTCTGGAAACACCATATATTTT. The rearrangement links TRBV5-4 to TRBJ1-3; D might be TRBD1 (5 bases). This CDR3 has 17 residues. V lost 4 bases and J 0 bases, leaving 17 bases between the germline ends. Germline loops: CDR1 SGHNT, CDR2 YYREEE (reference sequence).

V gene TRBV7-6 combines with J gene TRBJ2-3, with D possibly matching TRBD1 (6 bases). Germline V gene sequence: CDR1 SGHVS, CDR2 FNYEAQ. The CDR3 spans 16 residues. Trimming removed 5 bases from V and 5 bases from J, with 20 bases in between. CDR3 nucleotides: TGTGCCAGCAGCAGAGACGTCAGGGGAACCGGAGATACGCAGTATTTT. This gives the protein CASSRDVRGTGDTQYF. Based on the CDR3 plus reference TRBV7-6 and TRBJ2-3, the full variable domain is GAGVSQSPRYKVTKRGQDVALRCDPISGHVSLYWYRQALGQGPEFLTYFNYEAQQDKSGLPNDRFSAERPEGSISTLTIQRTEQRDSAMYRCASSRDVRGTGDTQYFGPGTRLTVL.

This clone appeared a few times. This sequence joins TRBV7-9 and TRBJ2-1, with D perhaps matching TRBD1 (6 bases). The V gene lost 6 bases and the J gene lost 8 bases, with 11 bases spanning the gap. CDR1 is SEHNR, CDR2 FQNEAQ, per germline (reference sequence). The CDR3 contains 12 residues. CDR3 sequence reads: CASRTQGYEQFF. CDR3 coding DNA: TGTGCCAGCAGGACACAGGGCTATGAGCAGTTCTTC.

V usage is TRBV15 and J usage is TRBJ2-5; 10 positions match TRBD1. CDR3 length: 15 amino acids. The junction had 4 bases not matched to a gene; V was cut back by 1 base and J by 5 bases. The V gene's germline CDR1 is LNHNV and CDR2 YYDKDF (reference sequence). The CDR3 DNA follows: TGTGCCACCAGCAGAGGACAGGGGGCGAGGGAGACCCAGTACTTC. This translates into CATSRGQGARETQYF.

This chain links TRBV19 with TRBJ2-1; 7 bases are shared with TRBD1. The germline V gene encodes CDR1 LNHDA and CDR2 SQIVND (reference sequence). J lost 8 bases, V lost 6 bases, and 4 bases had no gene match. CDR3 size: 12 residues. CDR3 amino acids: CASRDRVHEQFF. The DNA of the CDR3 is TGTGCCAGTAGAGACAGGGTCCATGAGCAGTTCTTC.

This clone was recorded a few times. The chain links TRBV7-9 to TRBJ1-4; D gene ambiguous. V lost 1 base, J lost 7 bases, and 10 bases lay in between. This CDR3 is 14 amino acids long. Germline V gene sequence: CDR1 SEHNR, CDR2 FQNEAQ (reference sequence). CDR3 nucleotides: TGTGCCAGCAGCTTAGTGGCGGTGGGTGAAAAACTGTTTTTT. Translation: CASSLVAVGEKLFF.

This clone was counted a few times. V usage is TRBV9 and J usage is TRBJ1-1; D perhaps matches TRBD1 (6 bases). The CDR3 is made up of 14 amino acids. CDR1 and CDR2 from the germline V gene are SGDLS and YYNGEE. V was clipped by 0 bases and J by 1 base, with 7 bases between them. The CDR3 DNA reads TGTGCCAGCAGCGTAGTGGGACAGAACACTGAAGCTTTCTTT. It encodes CASSVVGQNTEAFF.

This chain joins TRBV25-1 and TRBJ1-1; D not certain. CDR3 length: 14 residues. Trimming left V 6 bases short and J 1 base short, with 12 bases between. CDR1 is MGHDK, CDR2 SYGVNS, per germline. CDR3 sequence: CASSPSWGNTEAFF. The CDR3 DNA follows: TGTGCCAGCAGCCCCTCATGGGGGAACACTGAAGCTTTCTTT. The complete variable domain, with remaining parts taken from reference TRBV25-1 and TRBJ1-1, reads EADIYQTPRYLVIGTGKKITLECSQTMGHDKMYWYQQDPGMELHLIHYSYGVNSTEKGDLSSESTVSRIRTEHFPLTLESARPSHTSQYLCASSPSWGNTEAFFGQGTRLTVV.

CDR3: CASSHRDRGRAEAFF. CDR3 sequence (DNA): TGTGCCAGCAGCCACCGCGACAGGGGGCGGGCTGAAGCTTTCTTT. The rearrangement uses TRBV6-5 and TRBJ1-1, with 10 bases lining up with TRBD1. Germline V gene sequence: CDR1 MNHEY, CDR2 SVGAGI. The CDR3 has 15 amino acids. Trimming at V came to 6 bases and at J to 6 bases, leaving 10 bases not matched to a gene.

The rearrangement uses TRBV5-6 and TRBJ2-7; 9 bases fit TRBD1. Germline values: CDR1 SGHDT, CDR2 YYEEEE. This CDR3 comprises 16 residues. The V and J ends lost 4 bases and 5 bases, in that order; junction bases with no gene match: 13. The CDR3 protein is CASSLTPGQGVNEQYF. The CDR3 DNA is TGTGCCAGCAGCCTGACCCCGGGACAGGGAGTCAACGAGCAGTACTTC.

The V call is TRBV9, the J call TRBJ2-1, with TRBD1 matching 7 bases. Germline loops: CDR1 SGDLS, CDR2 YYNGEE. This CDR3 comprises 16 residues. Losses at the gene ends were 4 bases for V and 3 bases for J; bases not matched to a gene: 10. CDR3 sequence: CASSSGRQGLYNEQFF. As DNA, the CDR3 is TGTGCCAGCAGCTCAGGGAGACAGGGCCTCTACAATGAGCAGTTCTTC.

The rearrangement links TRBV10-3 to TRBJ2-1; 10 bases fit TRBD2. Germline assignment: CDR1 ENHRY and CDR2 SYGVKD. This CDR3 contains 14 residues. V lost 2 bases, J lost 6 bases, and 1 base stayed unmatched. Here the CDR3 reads CAISESGGANEQFF. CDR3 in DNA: TGTGCCATCAGTGAGAGCGGGGGGGCCAATGAGCAGTTCTTC.

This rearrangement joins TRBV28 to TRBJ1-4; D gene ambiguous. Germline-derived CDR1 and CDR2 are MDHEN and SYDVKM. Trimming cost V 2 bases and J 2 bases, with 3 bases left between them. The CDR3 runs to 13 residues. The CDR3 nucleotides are TGTGCCAGCAGTTTAGGTACTAATGAAAAACTGTTTTTT. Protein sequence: CASSLGTNEKLFF. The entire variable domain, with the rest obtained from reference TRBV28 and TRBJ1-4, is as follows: DVKVTQSSRYLVKRTGEKVFLECVQDMDHENMFWYRQDPGLGLRLIYFSYDVKMKEKGDIPEGYSVSREKKERFSLILESASTNQTSMYLCASSLGTNEKLFFGSGTQLSVL.

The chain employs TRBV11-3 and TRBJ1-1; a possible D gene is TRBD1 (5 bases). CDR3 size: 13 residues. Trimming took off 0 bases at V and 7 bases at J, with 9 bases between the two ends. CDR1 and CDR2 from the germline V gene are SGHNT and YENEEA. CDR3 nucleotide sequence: TGTGCCAGCAGCTTAGATCAGCAGGGTGAAGCTTTCTTT. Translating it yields CASSLDQQGEAFF. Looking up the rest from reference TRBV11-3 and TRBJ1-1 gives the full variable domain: EAGVVQSPRYKIIEKKQPVAFWCNPISGHNTLYWYLQNLGQGPELLIRYENEEAVDDSQLPKDRFSAERLKGVDSTLKIQPAELGDSAVYLCASSLDQQGEAFFGQGTRLTVV.

Here the CDR3 DNA reads TGTGCCAGCAGCTCGACAGGGGGCCATCAAGAGACCCAGTACTTC. This sequence encodes CASSSTGGHQETQYF. The rearrangement uses TRBV5-6 and TRBJ2-5, with 10 bases that match TRBD1. The CDR3 contains 15 residues. The V gene's germline CDR1 is SGHDT and CDR2 YYEEEE. With 3 bases clipped from V and 2 bases from J, the junction kept 4 bases outside the gene matches.

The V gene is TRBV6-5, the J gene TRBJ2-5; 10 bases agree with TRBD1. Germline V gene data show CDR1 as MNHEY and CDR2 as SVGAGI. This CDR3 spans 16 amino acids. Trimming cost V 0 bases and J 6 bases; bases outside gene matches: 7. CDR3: CASSYSMTGGSKTQYF. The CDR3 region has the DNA TGTGCCAGCAGTTACTCTATGACAGGGGGCTCGAAGACCCAGTACTTC.